A single sample gave rise to the 23 T cell receptor beta chains below, sequenced in a study of blood T cells in healthy people across ages. Next came a second PCR, run for roughly 6 to 11 cycles, which used a sample-barcoded 5' primer along with a J-beta primer mix. In TCRdb, the 5' RACE reads were re-called with MiXCR into one record per CDR3 protein. The data contain roughly 800,000 distinct CDR3 sequences, approximately 53% of them singletons. The sequenced material came from blood. The receptors come from a man older than 75 in good health.

The chain recombines TRBV24-1 with TRBJ2-5; D gene ambiguous. The length of the CDR3 is 13 residues. Per germline, CDR1 KGHDR and CDR2 SFDVKD. Trimming removed 4 bases at V and 11 bases at J, with 16 bases between. The CDR3 is CATSEPPSEEQYF. DNA of the CDR3: TGTGCCACCAGTGAACCGCCGTCAGAGGAGCAGTACTTC.

The rearrangement uses TRBV20-1 and TRBJ1-4, with a tentative D call TRBD1 (6 bases). Trimming left V 0 bases short and J 4 bases short, with 12 bases between. This CDR3 region has 15 residues. The germline gives CDR1 DFQATT, CDR2 SNEGSKA (reference sequence). The CDR3 coding sequence is TGCAGTGCTAGAGATCGCGGACAGTTTAATGAAAAACTGTTTTTT. Residues: CSARDRGQFNEKLFF.

The V gene is TRBV7-2, the J gene TRBJ2-4; 10 nucleotides align to TRBD2. Gene TRBJ2-7 matches the end of the DNA better, so the J call may be wrong. Germline V gene sequence: CDR1 SGHTA, CDR2 FQGNSA. This CDR3 has 15 residues. The DNA of the CDR3 is TGTGCCAGCAGATCGAGACTAGCGGGTACTTACGAGCAGTACTTC. Translated, it gives CASRSRLAGTYEQYF.

The chain combines TRBV12-3 or TRBV12-4 with TRBJ2-3; 9 bases line up with TRBD2. There are 16 residues in the CDR3. Trimming removed 5 bases from V and 6 bases from J; junction bases left unmatched: 12. Here the CDR3 reads CASSPPSGGGVDTQYF. CDR3 DNA sequence: TGTGCCAGCAGTCCCCCGTCGGGCGGGGGGGTGGATACGCAGTATTTT.

The rearrangement uses TRBV29-1 and TRBJ2-1; TRBD1 agrees at 11 bases. Germline trimming cut 6 bases from V and 2 bases from J; bases unmatched to any gene: 6. This CDR3 spans 15 amino acids. Germline V gene data show CDR1 as SQVTM and CDR2 as ANQGSEA. CDR3 bases: TGCAGCGTCGAACCGGGACAGGGGGCCTACAATGAGCAGTTCTTC. Translated: CSVEPGQGAYNEQFF.

The genes are TRBV24-1 and TRBJ2-7; TRBD2 agrees at 7 bases. Germline loops: CDR1 KGHDR, CDR2 SFDVKD. J lost 2 bases, V lost 4 bases, and 7 bases had no gene match. The CDR3 covers 15 residues. CDR3 bases: TGTGCCACCAGTGACCAGGGAGGGCCCACCTACGAGCAGTACTTC. Residues: CATSDQGGPTYEQYF.

The rearrangement links TRBV5-6 to TRBJ2-7, with D unresolved. In germline, CDR1 is SGHDT, CDR2 YYEEEE. Trimming cost V 2 bases and J 0 bases, with 9 bases left between them. The CDR3 consists of 14 residues. In DNA, the CDR3 is TGTGCCAGCAGCTTCTATACGAGCTCCTACGAGCAGTACTTC. Protein: CASSFYTSSYEQYF. The full variable domain, with the rest looked up from reference TRBV5-6 and TRBJ2-7, is DAGVTQSPTHLIKTRGQQVTLRCSPKSGHDTVSWYQQALGQGPQFIFQYYEEEERQRGNFPDRFSGHQFPNYSSELNVNALLLGDSALYLCASSFYTSSYEQYFGPGTRLTVT.

Only a few counts were recorded for this clonotype. This rearrangement joins TRBV20-1 to TRBJ2-7; the match to TRBD1 covers 10 bases. The J call may be incorrect, as the DNA end agrees better with TRBJ2-5. The CDR3 length is 12 residues. Per the germline V gene, CDR1 is DFQATT and CDR2 is SNEGSKA (reference sequence). CDR3 amino acids: CSARGDRGTQYF. CDR3 sequence (DNA): TGCAGTGCTAGGGGGGACAGGGGGACCCAGTACTTC.

This clonotype was seen a handful of times. The rearrangement links TRBV9 to TRBJ2-3; unclear D gene. Trimming removed 0 bases at V and 4 bases at J, with 6 bases between. Germline-derived CDR1 and CDR2 are SGDLS and YYNGEE. This CDR3 has 13 amino acids. The CDR3 sequence is CASSVGGADTQYF. In nucleotides, the CDR3 is TGTGCCAGCAGCGTAGGAGGTGCAGATACGCAGTATTTT. Using reference TRBV9 and TRBJ2-3 for the parts outside the CDR3, the full variable domain is DSGVTQTPKHLITATGQRVTLRCSPRSGDLSVYWYQQSLDQGLQFLIQYYNGEERAKGNILERFSAQQFPDLHSELNLSSLELGDSALYFCASSVGGADTQYFGPGTRLTVL.

The genes are TRBV2 and TRBJ2-1, with 7 nucleotides matching TRBD1. The CDR3 consists of 15 residues. The junction had 14 bases not matched to a gene; V was cut back by 10 bases and J by 5 bases. Germline CDR1 SNHLY, CDR2 FYNNEI. The CDR3 spells CATKPPRGQNNEQFF. In DNA form, the CDR3 reads TGTGCCACTAAACCCCCTAGGGGGCAGAACAATGAGCAGTTCTTC.

This chain connects TRBV3-1 to TRBJ2-7; D is unclear. The germline CDR1 and CDR2 sequences are LGHDT and YNNKEL (reference sequence). The CDR3 runs to 13 residues. The ends were cut back, 2 bases at V and 0 bases at J, with 5 bases in the middle. CDR3: CASSQRDSYEQYF. CDR3 DNA: TGTGCCAGCAGCCAAAGGGACTCCTACGAGCAGTACTTC.

This chain links TRBV10-3 with TRBJ1-5; maybe TRBD1 (6 bases). Germline CDR1 reads ENHRY; CDR2 reads SYGVKD. Trimming stripped 6 bases from V and 5 bases from J, with 8 bases between. This CDR3 has 12 residues. The CDR3 loop is CAIREGDQPQHF. The CDR3 DNA follows: TGTGCCATCAGGGAGGGGGATCAGCCCCAGCATTTT.

The CDR3 bases are TGTGCCAGCAGTAATCGGGATACGCAGTATTTT. Translating gives CASSNRDTQYF. The genes are TRBV28 and TRBJ2-3, with D hard to call. The CDR3 contains 11 residues. Trimming took off 5 bases at V and 6 bases at J, with 6 bases between the two ends. Germline V gives CDR1 MDHEN, CDR2 SYDVKM. Using reference TRBV28 and TRBJ2-3 for the parts outside the CDR3, the full variable domain is DVKVTQSSRYLVKRTGEKVFLECVQDMDHENMFWYRQDPGLGLRLIYFSYDVKMKEKGDIPEGYSVSREKKERFSLILESASTNQTSMYLCASSNRDTQYFGPGTRLTVL.

The chain's CDR3 is CASGPTGTQGRYAYF. The CDR3 DNA is TGTGCCAGCGGCCCTACCGGGACTCAAGGGAGATACGCGTATTTT. The chain has TRBV28 and TRBJ2-3; tentatively, D is TRBD2 (6 bases). V was clipped by 8 bases and J by 14 bases, with 29 bases between them. The CDR3 totals 15 residues. CDR1 is MDHEN, CDR2 SYDVKM, per germline.

The rearrangement uses TRBV27 and TRBJ2-2; 12 bases agree with TRBD2. With 6 bases clipped from V and 5 bases from J, the junction kept 1 base outside the gene matches. The CDR3 covers 14 residues. Germline V gives CDR1 MNHEY, CDR2 SMNVEV (reference sequence). The CDR3 loop reads CASRTSGRTGELFF. CDR3 bases: TGTGCCAGCAGGACTAGCGGGAGAACCGGGGAGCTGTTTTTT.

This clonotype has just a few counts. The chain is built from TRBV27 and TRBJ2-7, with D uncertain. The V gene lost 5 bases and the J gene lost 5 bases, with 1 base spanning the gap. CDR1 is MNHEY and CDR2 is SMNVEV in the germline V gene (reference sequence). CDR3 size: 9 residues. The CDR3 reads CASSNEQYF. In nucleotides, the CDR3 is TGTGCCAGCAGTAACGAGCAGTACTTC.

This clonotype was seen a handful of times. The V gene is TRBV6-2 or TRBV6-3, the J gene TRBJ2-5; 13 bases line up with TRBD2. This CDR3 region has 16 residues. The V and J ends lost 0 bases and 11 bases, in that order; junction bases with no gene match: 9. Germline CDR1 MNHEY, CDR2 SVGEGT. The CDR3 sequence: CASSYSRTSGSGEQYF. Written as DNA, the CDR3 is TGTGCCAGCAGTTACTCGCGGACTAGCGGGAGCGGAGAGCAGTACTTC.

V and J are TRBV20-1 and TRBJ2-1, with D possibly TRBD2 on 6 matching bases. Germline V CDR1 and CDR2: DFQATT, SNEGSKA (reference sequence). The CDR3 runs to 11 residues. Trimming took 4 bases from V and 10 from J, leaving 11 bases between them. For the CDR3, the DNA is TGCAGTGCTACTCGTCGGGAGGAGCAGTTCTTC. It specifies CSATRREEQFF.

V and J are TRBV6-5 and TRBJ2-1; D call uncertain. Trimming left V 1 base short and J 8 bases short, with 12 bases between. Per germline, CDR1 MNHEY and CDR2 SVGAGI. This CDR3 comprises 14 residues. For the CDR3, the DNA is TGTGCCAGCAGTTACTTACCCTTAAACGATGAGCAGTTCTTC. Amino acid sequence: CASSYLPLNDEQFF.

The table lists this clonotype with a few counts. The CDR3 reads CASSLGTSGSPQYF. CDR3 DNA sequence: TGCGCCAGCAGCTTGGGGACTAGCGGGAGCCCCCAGTACTTC. This chain joins TRBV5-1 and TRBJ2-5, with 13 bases matching TRBD2. The V gene end was trimmed by 0 bases and the J gene end by 9 bases; junction bases not matched to a gene: 2. Germline CDR1 reads SGHRS; CDR2 reads YFSETQ. The CDR3 runs 14 residues.

The chain carries TRBV9 and TRBJ2-7, with TRBD1 identical over 7 bases. The CDR3 contains 15 residues. V lost 0 bases to trimming and J lost 5 bases; unmatched junction nucleotides: 8. CDR1 and CDR2 from the germline V gene are SGDLS and YYNGEE. The CDR3 here is CASSVAPLDRDEQYF. As DNA, the CDR3 is TGTGCCAGCAGCGTAGCTCCCCTAGACAGGGACGAGCAGTACTTC.

The genes are TRBV7-9 and TRBJ2-7; perhaps D is TRBD1 or TRBD2 (5 bases each). Between the trimmed V and J ends, which lost 4 bases and 1 base, there was a span of 11 bases. The V gene's germline CDR1 is SEHNR and CDR2 FQNEAQ (reference sequence). CDR3 length: 14 amino acids. CDR3 loop: CASSSLGVSYEQYF. The CDR3, as DNA: TGTGCCAGCAGCTCACTGGGGGTTTCCTACGAGCAGTACTTC.

The gene calls are TRBV5-1 and TRBJ1-1; D unclear. This CDR3 has 14 amino acids. The ends were cut back, 4 bases at V and 1 base at J, with 11 bases in the middle. From germline, CDR1 is SGHRS and CDR2 YFSETQ. The CDR3 sequence: CASSEGSKNTEAFF. The CDR3 DNA reads TGCGCCAGCAGCGAAGGATCCAAGAACACTGAAGCTTTCTTT.